This is a list of T cell receptor beta chains from one sample in a study of T cells in Graves' hyperthyroidism and ophthalmopathy. TCRdb re-called the multiplex PCR reads through MiXCR, storing one row per CDR3 protein. The sample lists about 500,000 distinct CDR3 sequences, approximately 16% occurring once. The sample taken for sequencing was blood. The receptors come from a woman in her late teens or twenties with Graves' hyperthyroidism. The CDR3 runs from the conserved cysteine through the conserved F or W. D genes are given only for firm matches. Part of the rows lack a size; the others show once, few, many or a class for expanded clones.

many,TRBV10-3,14,.,TRBJ1-2,CAISESVAGNGYTF,TGTGCCATCAGTGAGTCGGTGGCAGGGAACGGCTACACCTTC
.,TRBV4-2,17,TRBD2,TRBJ2-3,CASSQERLAGNTDTQYF,TGTGCCAGCAGCCAAGAGAGGCTAGCGGGGAACACAGATACGCAGTATTTT
many,TRBV12-3/TRBV12-4,14,TRBD1,TRBJ1-6,CASSRTGAYSPLHF,TGTGCCAGCAGCAGGACAGGGGCATATTCACCCCTCCACTTT
.,TRBV19,16,.,TRBJ2-4,CASMRIAATGWNIQYF,TGTGCCAGTATGAGGATAGCGGCCACAGGTTGGAACATTCAGTACTTC
.,TRBV29-1,14,TRBD1,TRBJ2-1,CSVEGQGAGNEQFF,TGCAGCGTCGAGGGACAGGGGGCTGGCAATGAGCAGTTCTTC
many,TRBV24-1,15,TRBD1,TRBJ2-7,CATSVGGQGGYEQYF,TGTGCCACCAGTGTGGGAGGACAGGGAGGCTACGAGCAGTACTTC
.,TRBV18,16,TRBD1,TRBJ1-3,CASSIRTGDSGNTIYF,TGTGCCAGCTCGATTAGGACAGGCGACTCTGGAAACACCATATATTTT
few,TRBV7-2,21,TRBD2,TRBJ2-3,CASSPVGSRLAGGRGTDTQYF,TGTGCCAGCAGCCCGGTGGGTAGTCGGCTAGCGGGGGGGCGAGGCACAGATACGCAGTATTTT
.,TRBV5-1,12,.,TRBJ2-7,CASSLTDYEQNF,TGCGCCAGCAGCTTAACAGACTACGAGCAGAACTTC
few,TRBV19,16,TRBD2,TRBJ2-7,CASSIRDRGSIYEQYF,TGTGCCAGTAGTATAAGGGATCGCGGGAGTATCTACGAGCAGTACTTC
.,TRBV9,15,.,TRBJ2-7,CASSVEPRVSYEQYF,TGTGCCAGCAGCGTAGAGCCCAGGGTGTCCTACGAGCAGTACTTC
many,TRBV28,15,.,TRBJ2-3,CASNQGQGPTDTQYF,TGTGCCAGCAACCAGGGGCAGGGGCCCACAGATACGCAGTATTTT
few,TRBV7-9,14,.,TRBJ1-4,CASSLRQRNEKLFF,TGTGCCAGCAGCTTAAGGCAGCGTAATGAAAAACTGTTTTTT
.,TRBV30,17,.,TRBJ2-3,CAWSVAKWDGYTDTQYF,TGTGCCTGGAGTGTTGCCAAGTGGGACGGCTACACAGATACGCAGTATTTT
few,TRBV10-3,13,.,TRBJ2-7,CAISVTGVYEQYF,TGTGCCATCAGTGTTACCGGAGTCTACGAGCAGTACTTC
few,TRBV3-1,11,.,TRBJ1-3,CASRGGNTIYF,TGTGCCAGCCGGGGCGGAAACACCATATATTTT
few,TRBV6-1,15,TRBD1,TRBJ1-4,CASSRQGLANEKLFF,TGTGCCAGCAGCAGACAGGGGCTGGCTAATGAAAAACTGTTTTTT
many,TRBV12-3/TRBV12-4,14,TRBD2,TRBJ2-3,CASNKGLGTDTQYF,TGTGCCAGCAATAAGGGACTAGGCACAGATACGCAGTATTTT
.,TRBV6-1,16,.,TRBJ1-3,CASSEIHSSSGNTIYF,TGTGCCAGCAGTGAAATTCACAGCAGCTCTGGAAACACCATATATTTT
once,TRBV6-1,13,.,TRBJ2-2,CASSVLETGELFF,TGTGCCAGCAGTGTTTTGGAAACCGGGGAGCTGTTTTTT
few,TRBV12-3/TRBV12-4,16,.,TRBJ1-1,CASSQPTGLEDTEAFF,TGTGCCAGCAGTCAACCGACAGGACTGGAGGACACTGAAGCTTTCTTT
many,TRBV5-1,15,TRBD2,TRBJ2-3,CASSLPRGATDTQYF,TGCGCCAGCAGCTTGCCGCGGGGGGCCACAGATACGCAGTATTTT
.,TRBV6-6,15,.,TRBJ2-7,CASSYSRLAAYEQYF,TGTGCCAGCAGTTACTCACGGCTAGCAGCCTACGAGCAGTACTTC
many,TRBV7-3,16,.,TRBJ2-2,CASSSGSGDGTGELFF,TGTGCCAGCAGCTCAGGCTCTGGCGATGGCACCGGGGAGCTGTTTTTT
.,TRBV12-3/TRBV12-4,15,.,TRBJ2-3,CASSLVLRGTDTQYF,TGTGCCAGCAGTTTGGTCTTGAGAGGGACAGATACGCAGTATTTT
many,TRBV30,13,.,TRBJ2-3,CAWSPRTLDTQYF,TGTGCCTGGAGTCCCCGGACCCTCGATACGCAGTATTTT
.,TRBV2,13,.,TRBJ2-7,CASRDGQSYEQYF,TGTGCCAGCAGAGACGGACAGTCTTACGAGCAGTACTTC
.,TRBV11-2,16,TRBD1,TRBJ2-2,CASSSAGTEYTGELFF,TGTGCCAGCAGCAGCGCCGGGACAGAGTACACCGGGGAGCTGTTTTTT
few,TRBV19,14,.,TRBJ1-6,CASSMSHKNSPLHF,TGTGCCAGTAGTATGTCGCATAAAAATTCACCCCTCCACTTT
few,TRBV12-3/TRBV12-4,14,.,TRBJ2-3,CASSLETTTDTQYF,TGTGCCAGCAGTTTAGAGACTACCACAGATACGCAGTATTTT
many,TRBV15,15,.,TRBJ1-6,CATSRDGVNGSPLHF,TGTGCCACCAGCAGAGATGGTGTAAATGGTTCACCCCTCCACTTT
.,TRBV5-1,17,.,TRBJ1-6,CASSFPGGVGFNSPLHF,TGTGCCAGCAGCTTCCCGGGCGGGGTAGGATTTAATTCACCCCTCCACTTT
.,TRBV19,14,TRBD1,TRBJ1-2,CASSPNRGHYGYTF,TGTGCCAGTAGTCCCAACAGGGGGCACTATGGCTACACCTTC
many,TRBV3-1,13,TRBD2,TRBJ2-1,CASSQGEGNEQFF,TGTGCCAGCAGCCAAGGGGAGGGCAATGAGCAGTTCTTC
many,TRBV5-1,13,.,TRBJ1-4,CASSLGANEKLFF,TGCGCCAGCAGCTTGGGAGCGAATGAAAAACTGTTTTTT
.,TRBV4-3,14,.,TRBJ1-2,CASSQDRYLYGYTF,TGCGCCAGCAGCCAAGATCGGTATCTGTATGGCTACACCTTC
once,TRBV20-1,16,TRBD1,TRBJ1-6,CSAEIPGQSYNSPLHF,TGCAGTGCCGAGATCCCGGGACAGTCTTATAATTCACCCCTCCACTTT
many,TRBV12-3/TRBV12-4,14,TRBD2,TRBJ2-1,CASTSSSGGNEQFF,TGTGCCAGCACTTCGTCAAGCGGGGGAAATGAGCAGTTCTTC
many,TRBV4-1,14,TRBD1,TRBJ2-5,CASSQGQGVETQYF,TGCGCCAGCAGCCAGGGACAGGGAGTGGAGACCCAGTACTTC
once,TRBV6-1,15,.,TRBJ1-3,CASRKVADSGNTIYF,TGTGCCAGCAGAAAAGTAGCGGATTCTGGAAACACCATATATTTT
few,TRBV24-1,13,TRBD1,TRBJ2-7,CATEGQSSYEQYF,TGTGCCACCGAGGGACAGAGCTCCTACGAGCAGTACTTC
many,TRBV11-1,13,.,TRBJ2-2,CASSLAGIGELFF,TGTGCCAGCAGCTTAGCAGGGATCGGGGAGCTGTTTTTT
.,TRBV19,17,.,TRBJ1-4,CASSPRTALTTNEKLFF,TGTGCCAGTAGTCCAAGGACAGCGCTAACAACTAATGAAAAACTGTTTTTT
few,TRBV5-1,14,TRBD2,TRBJ2-1,CASSPTLAGGEQFF,TGCGCCAGCAGCCCGACACTAGCGGGAGGTGAGCAGTTCTTC
many,TRBV3-1,12,.,TRBJ2-7,CASSYPQGEQYF,TGTGCCAGCAGCTACCCCCAAGGGGAGCAGTACTTC
few,TRBV7-9,12,.,TRBJ1-1,CASTLGGSEAFF,TGTGCCAGCACCTTGGGGGGTTCTGAAGCTTTCTTT
many,TRBV12-3/TRBV12-4,12,.,TRBJ1-5,CASSFHNQPQHF,TGTGCCAGCAGCTTTCATAATCAGCCCCAGCATTTT
few,TRBV11-2,17,TRBD1,TRBJ2-5,CASSSDYRGLSQETQYF,TGTGCCAGCAGCTCAGATTACAGGGGCCTAAGTCAAGAGACCCAGTACTTC
many,TRBV7-2,15,TRBD1,TRBJ1-2,CASSLPGQYNYGYTF,TGTGCCAGCAGCCTACCGGGACAGTACAACTATGGCTACACCTTC
.,TRBV20-1,15,TRBD2,TRBJ2-3,CSASSGRAGADTQYF,TGCAGTGCTAGTAGCGGGAGGGCCGGAGCAGATACGCAGTATTTT
many,TRBV7-8,16,.,TRBJ2-5,CASSLRSPGNGETQYF,TGTGCCAGCAGCTTAAGGTCCCCGGGGAATGGAGAGACCCAGTACTTC
many,TRBV12-3/TRBV12-4,14,TRBD1,TRBJ2-7,CASSLSTGVYEQYF,TGTGCCAGCAGTCTATCGACAGGGGTGTACGAGCAGTACTTC
many,TRBV28,16,TRBD2,TRBJ2-7,CASRARTSGRPKEQYF,TGTGCCAGCAGGGCTCGGACTAGCGGGAGGCCTAAAGAGCAGTACTTC
.,TRBV20-1,14,.,TRBJ1-2,CSARDRDLPYGYTF,TGCAGTGCTAGAGACAGGGATTTACCTTATGGCTACACCTTC
many,TRBV2,16,TRBD1,TRBJ2-2,CASSALGQGVTGELFF,TGTGCCAGCAGTGCGCTTGGACAGGGCGTCACCGGGGAGCTGTTTTTT
many,TRBV27,11,.,TRBJ1-1,CASYRYTEAFF,TGTGCCAGCTACAGGTACACTGAAGCTTTCTTT
many,TRBV7-2,17,TRBD2,TRBJ2-5,CASSFRTSGELQETQYF,TGTGCCAGCAGCTTCAGGACTAGCGGGGAACTCCAAGAGACCCAGTACTTC
many,TRBV19,15,.,TRBJ1-2,CASSISGTSLYGYTF,TGTGCCAGTAGTATATCTGGGACAAGCCTCTATGGCTACACCTTC